A single sample is the source of the 27 T cell receptor beta chains below, sequenced in a study of CD8+ T cells in alopecia areata. Treatment here: oral pan-JAK inhibitor, 5-10 mg twice daily. The authors extracted RNA and reverse transcribed it into cDNA as the sequencing template. Using immunoSEQ multiplex PCR, the repertoire was profiled, and TCRdb retains in-frame clones only, with some absent. Counted here are 190,000 or so clones, roughly three fifths occurring once; the ten biggest clones make up around 12%. The sample in question was CD8+ T cells sorted from blood, obtained at week 24, from a patient treated with tofacitinib. The receptor source for this set is a human donor with alopecia areata.

This chain connects TRBV9 to TRBJ1-6, with TRBD1 as a possible D gene (5 bases). CDR1 is SGDLS, CDR2 YYNGEE, per germline. CDR3 size: 14 residues. The V gene lost 4 bases and the J gene lost 8 bases, with 13 bases spanning the gap. The CDR3 reads CASSPPGRDSPLHF. DNA for the CDR3: TGTGCCAGCAGCCCCCCAGGGAGAGATTCACCCCTCCACTTT.

Concerning this clone: Compared with germline, one end of the junction differs, possibly owing to a read error. V and J are TRBV12-5 and TRBJ1-4; the D is unclear. Germline V gene lookup returns CDR1 LGHNT and CDR2 FRNRAP. The CDR3 totals 12 residues. The CDR3 loop is CASGLCRVSNWF. In DNA form, the CDR3 reads TGTGCTAGTGGTTTGTGTAGGGTCAGCAACTGGTTT.

This chain joins TRBV29-1 and TRBJ1-4; no clear D. Germline V gives CDR1 SQVTM, CDR2 ANQGSEA. This CDR3 comprises 13 residues. V was trimmed by 1 base and J by 6 bases, leaving 9 bases between them. The CDR3 here is CSVEVSGDEKLFF. As DNA, the CDR3 is TGCAGCGTTGAAGTGTCAGGAGATGAAAAACTGTTTTTT.

This sequence joins TRBV19 and TRBJ2-7; 8 nucleotides align to TRBD2. This CDR3 is built from 14 residues. The V segment lost 2 bases and the J segment 5 bases; nucleotides outside the gene matches: 5. Per germline, CDR1 LNHDA and CDR2 SQIVND (reference sequence). The CDR3 reads CASSIPGLDNEQYF. The CDR3 DNA reads TGTGCCAGTAGTATACCGGGACTAGACAACGAGCAGTACTTC.

The chain is built from TRBV29-1 and TRBJ1-2; D is unresolved. The CDR3 extends over 12 amino acids. Germline V gene lookup returns CDR1 SQVTM and CDR2 ANQGSEA. V lost 6 bases and J 5 bases, leaving 13 bases between the germline ends. The CDR3 region has the DNA TGCAGCGTCCACGGCGGATTTTATGGCTACACCTTC. It is translated as CSVHGGFYGYTF.

The rearrangement joins TRBV7-6 to TRBJ2-4; D not resolved. V was trimmed by 1 base and J by 7 bases, leaving 8 bases between them. Germline CDR1 is SGHVS and CDR2 is FNYEAQ. The CDR3 runs 13 residues. In DNA, the CDR3 is TGTGCCAGCAGCTTAGGGTCTGGGAACATTCAGTACTTC. It codes for CASSLGSGNIQYF.

The chain recombines TRBV10-2 with TRBJ2-3; 8 nucleotides align to TRBD2. V gave up 6 bases and J gave up 5 bases; unmatched junction bases: 4. The length of the CDR3 is 13 residues. Germline lookup yields CDR1 WSHSY and CDR2 SAAADI. As DNA, the CDR3 is TGCGCCAGCAGCGGGGGGGCCATAGATACGCAGTATTTT. Encoded protein: CASSGGAIDTQYF.

The V call is TRBV11-2, the J call TRBJ1-6; D remains ambiguous. The V end lost 5 bases, the J end lost 10 bases, and 15 bases lay between the germline ends. CDR1 is SGHAT and CDR2 is FQNNGV in the germline V gene. This CDR3 has 14 residues. CDR3 region: CASSAGSGGSPLHF. The CDR3, as DNA: TGTGCCAGCAGCGCCGGGTCAGGAGGATCACCCCTCCACTTT.

The genes are TRBV7-8 and TRBJ1-5, with D perhaps matching TRBD1 (5 bases). V was pared by 5 bases and J by 3 bases, with 11 bases between. The CDR3 length is 14 residues. Germline loops: CDR1 SGHVS, CDR2 FQNEAQ. In DNA form, the CDR3 reads TGTGCCAGCAGCCCGACAGAAGCCAATCAGCCCCAGCATTTT. Translation: CASSPTEANQPQHF.

This clone has only a few counts. J is TRBJ1-5 and V is TRBV27; D possibly corresponds to TRBD1 (5 bases). The CDR3 spans 15 residues. The germline V gene has CDR1 MNHEY and CDR2 SMNVEV (reference sequence). V lost 4 bases and J lost 4, with 14 bases in between. CDR3 residues: CASSYQGSGNQPQHF. The CDR3 nucleotides are TGTGCCAGCAGTTACCAGGGATCTGGGAATCAGCCCCAGCATTTT.

The rearrangement joins TRBV4-2 to TRBJ2-2; D unclear. The germline CDR1 and CDR2 sequences are LGHNA and YNFKEQ. The CDR3 covers 17 residues. V was clipped by 5 bases and J by 6 bases, with 22 bases between them. CDR3 DNA: TGTGCCAGCAGCATACCTCGCCGGGTCCAAGCCGCCGGGGAGCTGTTTTTT. The encoded protein is CASSIPRRVQAAGELFF.

The chain is built from TRBV7-9 and TRBJ2-5; no clear D. The CDR3 extends over 15 amino acids. The germline V and J ends were trimmed by 4 bases and 3 bases, with 15 bases remaining between them. The V gene's germline CDR1 is SEHNR and CDR2 FQNEAQ (reference sequence). CDR3 sequence (DNA): TGTGCCAGCAGCTCGCTGGTGGGGTATGAAGAGACCCAGTACTTC. Its protein product is CASSSLVGYEETQYF.

The CDR3 region has the DNA TGTGCCAGCAGCGTAGAGTGGCACACCGGGGAGCTGTTTTTT. This encodes CASSVEWHTGELFF. V usage is TRBV9 and J usage is TRBJ2-2; D is undetermined. The CDR3 length is 14 residues. Germline CDR1 SGDLS, CDR2 YYNGEE. V lost 0 bases and J lost 3, with 6 bases in between.

CDR3 sequence: CASSLELMDNIHGYTF. CDR3 in DNA: TGTGCCAGCAGCTTAGAATTAATGGACAACATTCATGGCTACACCTTC. The chain couples TRBV7-2 to TRBJ1-2, with D tentatively TRBD1 (5 bases). Germline-derived CDR1 and CDR2 are SGHTA and FQGNSA. The germline V and J ends were trimmed by 1 base and 6 bases, with 18 bases remaining between them. The CDR3 sequence is 16 residues long.

The chain combines TRBV5-1 with TRBJ2-1; TRBD2 agrees at 8 bases. CDR3 size: 15 residues. Trimming cost V 1 base and J 5 bases; bases outside gene matches: 5. Germline CDR1 is SGHRS and CDR2 is YFSETQ. CDR3 in DNA: TGCGCCAGCAGCTTGTCTCTAGCGGGCCACAATGAGCAGTTCTTC. Protein: CASSLSLAGHNEQFF.

In this sample, this clone turned up a few times. The chain joins TRBV5-1 to TRBJ1-1, with 8 positions matching TRBD1. The ends lost 5 bases at V and 4 bases at J; junction bases unmatched: 7. This CDR3 is built from 14 residues. CDR1 and CDR2 (germline): SGHRS, YFSETQ. The CDR3: CASRYGQGSTEAFF. CDR3 coding DNA: TGCGCCAGCAGGTATGGACAGGGAAGCACTGAAGCTTTCTTT.

The chain has TRBV6-5 and TRBJ1-6; 8 positions match TRBD1. CDR1 is MNHEY, CDR2 SVGAGI, per germline. The CDR3 contains 15 residues. J lost 7 bases, V lost 4 bases, and 6 bases had no gene match. The DNA for the CDR3 is TGTGCCAGCAGTTCGGCCCGGACAGGGAATTCACCCCTCCACTTT. Translated, it gives CASSSARTGNSPLHF.

In its sample, this clone was seen a few times. This rearrangement joins TRBV6-6 to TRBJ1-3, with TRBD1 as a possible D gene (5 bases). The CDR3 contains 13 residues. The germline V gene encodes CDR1 MNHNY and CDR2 SVGAGI (reference sequence). V shed 6 bases and J shed 3 bases, with 9 bases lying between them. The DNA of the CDR3 is TGTGCCAGCAGCAAGGGGTATGGAAACACCATATATTTT. Its protein is CASSKGYGNTIYF.

This CDR3 reads CAWRETGWAPEAFF. The CDR3 bases are TGTGCCTGGAGGGAGACAGGATGGGCCCCAGAAGCTTTCTTT. This chain uses TRBV30 with TRBJ1-1; TRBD1 might be the D (6 bases). CDR3 length equals 14 residues. Germline loops: CDR1 GTSNPN, CDR2 SVGIG (reference sequence). Trimming left V 3 bases short and J 8 bases short, with 19 bases between.

This chain connects TRBV7-2 to TRBJ1-1; maybe TRBD1 (6 bases). Trimming cost V 6 bases and J 1 base, with 9 bases left between them. Germline CDR1 is SGHTA and CDR2 is FQGNSA. The CDR3 consists of 13 residues. The CDR3 sequence is CASSKQGNTEAFF. The CDR3 nucleotides read TGTGCCAGCAGTAAACAGGGGAACACTGAAGCTTTCTTT.

V gene TRBV27 combines with J gene TRBJ2-7, with unresolved D. Trimming pared 6 bases from V and 5 bases from J, leaving 8 bases between. Per germline, CDR1 MNHEY and CDR2 SMNVEV (reference sequence). The CDR3 loop spans 11 amino acids. The CDR3 is CASRSVNEQYF. The DNA of the CDR3 is TGTGCCAGCAGGAGCGTAAACGAGCAGTACTTC.

The chain combines TRBV5-6 with TRBJ2-1; maybe TRBD2 (6 bases). Trimming took 4 bases from V and 5 from J, leaving 13 bases between them. There are 14 residues in the CDR3. Looked up from germline, CDR1 is SGHDT and CDR2 is YYEEEE. The CDR3 protein is CASSAGTANNEQFF. CDR3 coding DNA: TGTGCCAGCAGCGCCGGGACTGCTAACAATGAGCAGTTCTTC.

This clone was observed a single time. The chain combines TRBV27 with TRBJ2-5; D is unclear. V was clipped by 6 bases and J by 0 bases, with 2 bases between them. Germline-derived CDR1 and CDR2 are MNHEY and SMNVEV (reference sequence). CDR3 length: 11 residues. The CDR3 loop is CASRHQETQYF. CDR3 coding DNA: TGTGCCAGCAGACACCAAGAGACCCAGTACTTC.

DNA for the CDR3: TGTGCCAGCAGCTTATACCAGGGGAACACTGAAGCTTTCTTT. This gives the protein CASSLYQGNTEAFF. V and J are TRBV7-9 and TRBJ1-1; possible D gene TRBD1, 5 bases. This CDR3 comprises 14 residues. V dropped 2 bases and J dropped 1 base, with 8 bases sitting between them. The germline V gene has CDR1 SEHNR and CDR2 FQNEAQ (reference sequence).

This chain uses TRBV1 with TRBJ2-7; no DNA check was done on the table's D call, TRBD2. TRBV1 is marked as a pseudogene. The CDR3 sequence is 16 residues long. CDR3 sequence: CTSSQDCTSGTYEQYF. Here the CDR3 DNA reads TGCACCAGCAGCCAAGATTGTACTAGCGGGACCTACGAGCAGTACTTC.

CDR3 coding DNA: TGTGCCAGCAGTGACAGTTGGACAGATACGCAGTATTTT. Residues: CASSDSWTDTQYF. The chain is built from TRBV6-4 and TRBJ2-3; no clear D. Germline V gives CDR1 MRHNA, CDR2 SNTAGT. The CDR3 has 13 residues. Trimming pared 2 bases from V and 3 bases from J, leaving 6 bases between.

This clone was detected only once. V and J are TRBV7-9 and TRBJ2-7, with D perhaps given as TRBD1 or TRBD2 (5 bases each). CDR1 is SEHNR, CDR2 FQNEAQ, per germline (reference sequence). Trimming shortened V by 10 bases and J by 2 bases, and 15 bases separated the two germline ends. CDR3 size: 13 residues. The CDR3 protein is CATDSGTAYEQYF. CDR3 in DNA: TGTGCCACCGACTCCGGGACCGCCTACGAGCAGTACTTC.